This record concerns one T cell receptor (beta chain) sequence. As yet, its antigen is unknown. This record belongs to a study of T cell responses to AZD1222 COVID-19 vaccine. Whole-study results and caveats: Spike regions recognized by vaccine-associated CD4 TCRs spanned the protein, led by 160-218 and 743-854.

The ends were cut back, 6 bases at V and 5 bases at J, with 13 bases in the middle. Germline CDR1 is SNHLY and CDR2 is FYNNEI. This CDR3 has 13 amino acids. Clones were sequenced by immunoSEQ multiplex PCR, and TCRdb holds only the in-frame ones, with some missing. The sample contains more than 150,000 clones, almost 90% of which appear only once. This material consisted of peripheral blood, taken on day 0 of AZD1222 vaccination. The receptor was derived from an adult in good health. The chain uses TRBV2 and TRBJ1-1; D not certain. The CDR3, as DNA: TGTGCCAGCAGCTTGGACGGGATGACTGAAGCTTTCTTT. Protein: CASSLDGMTEAFF.